Listed below are T cell receptor beta chains from one sample, sequenced in a study of T cell repertoires in cytomegalovirus infection. These receptors' antigens are unknown. TCRdb recomputed calls from the reads with MiXCR, one row per CDR3 protein. Of 800,000 to 950,000 distinct CDR3 sequences detected, less than 35% appear once; the ten largest clones hold around 11%. The specimen comprised cultured CD8+ T cells from PBMCs, sampled from culture after CMV antigen stimulation. Receptors were obtained from a human donor in good health (CMV status not recorded). Some clones in this sample may be carry-over from other donors' samples. Each CDR3 is given with its conserved first and last residue. The order of the fields is CDR3 protein, CDR3 DNA, V gene, clone size, D gene, J gene. A D gene is named only where the DNA matches it firmly. Clone size is shown for a subset of rows, as once, few, many or a class of expanded clone.

CDR3 protein: CASRQGTTSSTDTQYF; CDR3 DNA: TGTGCCAGCAGACAAGGGACTACATCTAGCACAGATACGCAGTATTTT; V gene: TRBV27; clone size: few; D gene: TRBD2; J gene: TRBJ2-3
CDR3 protein: CASRESEGYIANSPLHF; CDR3 DNA: TGTGCCAGCAGGGAATCGGAGGGATACATCGCTAATTCACCCCTCCACTTT; V gene: TRBV6-1; clone size: few; D gene: -; J gene: TRBJ1-6
CDR3 protein: CASQAPLGAGETQYF; CDR3 DNA: TGTGCCAGCCAAGCACCCCTCGGGGCCGGAGAGACCCAGTACTTC; V gene: TRBV28; clone size: many; D gene: -; J gene: TRBJ2-5
CDR3 protein: CASSAAWGVNTEAFF; CDR3 DNA: TGTGCCAGTAGTGCCGCCTGGGGCGTAAACACTGAAGCTTTCTTT; V gene: TRBV19; clone size: -; D gene: -; J gene: TRBJ1-1
CDR3 protein: CASSERNEPRNSPLHF; CDR3 DNA: TGTGCCAGCAGTGAAAGGAATGAGCCGAGGAATTCACCCCTCCACTTT; V gene: TRBV6-1; clone size: many; D gene: -; J gene: TRBJ1-6
CDR3 protein: CASSLNPANTEAFF; CDR3 DNA: TGTGCCAGCAGCTTAAATCCAGCTAACACTGAAGCTTTCTTT; V gene: TRBV7-9; clone size: -; D gene: -; J gene: TRBJ1-1
CDR3 protein: CASSIPPSSYSYNEQFF; CDR3 DNA: TGTGCCAGTAGTATCCCTCCTTCATCGTACTCCTACAATGAGCAGTTCTTC; V gene: TRBV19; clone size: -; D gene: -; J gene: TRBJ2-1
CDR3 protein: CATGGPPAVYTF; CDR3 DNA: TGTGCCACCGGGGGTCCCCCGGCTGTCTACACCTTC; V gene: TRBV6-4; clone size: -; D gene: -; J gene: TRBJ1-2
CDR3 protein: CASSLASTGYNEQFF; CDR3 DNA: TGTGCCAGCAGCTTAGCTTCGACAGGGTACAATGAGCAGTTCTTC; V gene: TRBV7-6; clone size: few; D gene: TRBD1; J gene: TRBJ2-1
CDR3 protein: CASSLSRVLTANTGELFF; CDR3 DNA: TGTGCCAGCAGCTTATCCCGGGTCTTAACCGCGAACACCGGGGAGCTGTTTTTT; V gene: TRBV5-5; clone size: -; D gene: -; J gene: TRBJ2-2
CDR3 protein: CASSKSGPNTEAFF; CDR3 DNA: TGTGCCAGCAGTAAGTCAGGACCGAACACTGAAGCTTTCTTT; V gene: TRBV6-1; clone size: few; D gene: -; J gene: TRBJ1-1
CDR3 protein: CASSRRGRLDNEQFF; CDR3 DNA: TGTGCCAGCAGCAGGAGGGGGCGCCTCGACAATGAGCAGTTCTTC; V gene: TRBV7-2; clone size: many; D gene: -; J gene: TRBJ2-1
CDR3 protein: CASGLATSGGVGEQFF; CDR3 DNA: TGTGCTAGTGGTTTGGCGACTAGCGGGGGTGTCGGTGAGCAGTTCTTC; V gene: TRBV12-5; clone size: -; D gene: TRBD2; J gene: TRBJ2-1
CDR3 protein: CASSFFRAGNTGELFF; CDR3 DNA: TGTGCCAGCAGTTTTTTCCGAGCGGGGAACACCGGGGAGCTGTTTTTT; V gene: TRBV27; clone size: few; D gene: -; J gene: TRBJ2-2
CDR3 protein: CASGGTGNRTSGGTYEQYF; CDR3 DNA: TGTGCTAGTGGAGGGACAGGGAATCGGACTAGCGGGGGAACCTACGAGCAGTACTTC; V gene: TRBV12-5; clone size: -; D gene: TRBD2; J gene: TRBJ2-7
CDR3 protein: CASSLYATNEKLFF; CDR3 DNA: TGTGCCAGCAGTTTATATGCTACTAATGAAAAACTGTTTTTT; V gene: TRBV12-3/TRBV12-4; clone size: -; D gene: -; J gene: TRBJ1-4
CDR3 protein: CARDSSQGNQPQHF; CDR3 DNA: TGTGCCAGGGACAGTTCCCAGGGCAATCAGCCCCAGCATTTT; V gene: TRBV7-2; clone size: -; D gene: -; J gene: TRBJ1-5
CDR3 protein: CASRKRTALQTPQHF; CDR3 DNA: TGTGCCAGCAGAAAAAGGACAGCCCTACAAACGCCCCAGCATTTT; V gene: TRBV28; clone size: -; D gene: -; J gene: TRBJ1-5
CDR3 protein: CASSPSASSGNTIYF; CDR3 DNA: TGTGCCAGCAGCCCTTCAGCGAGCTCTGGAAACACCATATATTTT; V gene: TRBV7-9; clone size: once; D gene: -; J gene: TRBJ1-3
CDR3 protein: CASSFQGVGNQPQHF; CDR3 DNA: TGTGCCAGCAGTTTCCAGGGGGTAGGCAATCAGCCCCAGCATTTT; V gene: TRBV28; clone size: few; D gene: TRBD1; J gene: TRBJ1-5
CDR3 protein: CASSELIAGNYGYTF; CDR3 DNA: TGTGCCAGCAGTGAATTGATAGCAGGGAACTATGGCTACACCTTC; V gene: TRBV2; clone size: few; D gene: -; J gene: TRBJ1-2
CDR3 protein: CASSMRDSSNYGYTF; CDR3 DNA: TGTGCCAGTAGTATGCGGGACAGCTCAAACTATGGCTACACCTTC; V gene: TRBV19; clone size: -; D gene: TRBD1; J gene: TRBJ1-2
CDR3 protein: CASSLESGGPRGGELFF; CDR3 DNA: TGTGCCAGCAGCTTAGAGAGCGGGGGCCCCCGGGGCGGGGAGCTGTTTTTT; V gene: TRBV7-2; clone size: -; D gene: TRBD2; J gene: TRBJ2-2